This T cell receptor (beta chain) appears in the sequencing data of a study of blood T cell repertoires in COVID-19. Study summary: Acute-phase and convalescent COVID-19 samples originated in the United States, Italy and Spain.

Original methodology: How many nucleated cells were present was estimated from reference gene primer amplification. The table came from immunoSEQ multiplex PCR; TCRdb's copy has only in-frame clones and leaves some out. The V and J calls and clone size are taken from that table; D and trimming were inferred from the DNA. This sample has approximately 440,000 clones, with less than 95% found just once. Participants reported their clinical history, and cohort assignment relied on those reports. This CDR3 has 15 amino acids. CDR1 is LNHDA, CDR2 SQIVND, per germline (reference sequence). Trimming shortened V by 5 bases and J by 10 bases, and 21 bases separated the two germline ends.

The sequencing input was PBMCs or T cells enriched from blood (not recorded which). The sequence came from a man between 18 and 35 years old who had recovered from COVID-19. The chain recombines TRBV19 with TRBJ2-1; a possible D gene is TRBD2 (6 bases). CDR3: CASSPSPGRGIEQFF. In DNA form, the CDR3 reads TGTGCCAGTAGTCCGTCCCCGGGACGCGGGATAGAGCAGTTCTTC.